This T cell receptor (beta chain) was identified during a study of T cell clusters in autoimmune cytopenias. The CDR3 covers 13 residues. TRB was amplified from around 0.25 ug of peripheral blood genomic DNA per sample. Whole-study findings and limits: Healthy donors had approximately 3.3-fold more exclusive TRB clusters than active autoimmune hepatitis patients. Primary autoimmune cytopenia patients appeared to lack physiological T cell clusters present in healthy donors. Comparing secondary cytopenia with chronic lymphocytic leukemia showed no cluster-lack signature, apparently masked by lymphoma repertoire.

TRB was amplified by touch-down multiplex PCR, primer pools A and B combined. TCRdb reprocessed the multiplex PCR reads and keeps a single row for each CDR3 protein, giving no DNA. This sample's table has thousands of distinct CDR3 sequences. On this clonotype: The antigen remains undetermined.

The chain is built from TRBV12-3 or TRBV12-4 and TRBJ1-2; the TCRdb call, TRBD1, lacks DNA for checking. The sequence was obtained from a human donor with an autoimmune cytopenia or autoimmune hepatitis (not recorded which). The sample was peripheral blood. The CDR3: CASMPGTGEGYTF.